One sample yielded the 21 T cell receptor beta chains listed below, sequenced in a study of response to subunit inactivated influenza vaccine (dated by TCRdb to between 2018 and 2020). The library was generated by RT-PCR. The sample was run on an Illumina HiSeq 2500. Starting from the raw public reads, TCRdb applied fastp trimming at Q25, assembled clones with MiXCR and retained in-frame beta chains. CDR3 protein duplicates are merged, each entry listing the most common genes and DNA. The sample yields about 520,000 distinct CDR3 sequences; about 25% were counted once. In total, the top ten clones hold 1.5% to 2% of the sample. Source: CD4+ T cells sorted from PBMCs, taken about 5 days after vaccination. The receptor set was obtained from a man over 45 who received an inactivated influenza vaccine. Donor details come from another sample of the same person, matched by shared clones.

The chain has TRBV12-3 or TRBV12-4 and TRBJ2-2, with a weak D call TRBD2 (6 bases). The CDR3 sequence is 14 residues long. Trimming removed 4 bases from V and 5 bases from J, with 11 bases in between. CDR3 DNA: TGTGCCAGCAGTTGGGGACTCCGGACCGGGGAGCTGTTTTTT. It yields the protein CASSWGLRTGELFF.

The sample holds a few counts of this clonotype. This sequence joins TRBV11-1 and TRBJ2-3; 10 positions agree with TRBD1. The CDR3 has 19 amino acids. CDR1 is SGHAT and CDR2 is FQDESV in the germline V gene (reference sequence). With V trimmed by 1 base and J by 4 bases, 14 bases remained unmatched. The CDR3 DNA reads as TGTGCCAGCAGCTTAGTATGGGAACGGGACAGGGGAAACGCAGATACGCAGTATTTT. Translation gives CASSLVWERDRGNADTQYF.

V usage is TRBV2 and J usage is TRBJ2-7, with a possible D match to TRBD1 (5 bases). V lost 6 bases to trimming and J lost 5 bases, with 11 bases between them. Germline lookup yields CDR1 SNHLY and CDR2 FYNNEI. There are 12 residues in the CDR3. The CDR3 here is CASRPDSDEQYF. The CDR3 coding sequence is TGTGCCAGCAGACCAGACAGCGACGAGCAGTACTTC.

The table lists this clonotype with a few counts. This sequence joins TRBV7-2 and TRBJ2-5; 10 nucleotides align to TRBD1. Germline CDR1 reads SGHTA; CDR2 reads FQGNSA. V dropped 3 bases and J dropped 7; count of bases not matched to a gene: 14. The CDR3 is 17 amino acids. Here the CDR3 reads CASSLGGTGASVVTQYF. The CDR3 bases are TGTGCCAGCAGCTTGGGGGGGACAGGGGCTTCGGTTGTGACCCAGTACTTC.

The chain carries TRBV12-3 or TRBV12-4 and TRBJ2-2; D not resolved. This CDR3 is 13 amino acids long. V lost 6 bases and J 7 bases, leaving 12 bases between the germline ends. The CDR3 reads CASSLQRVGELFF. CDR3 nucleotides: TGTGCCAGCAGCTTACAGCGAGTCGGGGAGCTGTTTTTT.

This clonotype was seen only a few times. This chain joins TRBV29-1 and TRBJ2-7; 14 nucleotides line up with TRBD2. Germline loops: CDR1 SQVTM, CDR2 ANQGSEA. This CDR3 region has 16 residues. V was clipped by 6 bases and J by 4 bases; unmatched bases: 11. CDR3 DNA sequence: TGCAGCGTCGCTCCGGGACTAGCGGGAGAACGGTACGAGCAGTACTTC. It is translated as CSVAPGLAGERYEQYF.

The J gene is TRBJ2-1, the V gene TRBV7-2, with 7 bases fitting TRBD2. Germline trimming cut 5 bases from V and 4 bases from J; bases unmatched to any gene: 8. The CDR3 length is 15 residues. Germline V gives CDR1 SGHTA, CDR2 FQGNSA. CDR3 sequence (DNA): TGTGCCAGCAGCCGCAGCGGGACTACTTACAATGAGCAGTTCTTC. Translated, it gives CASSRSGTTYNEQFF.

This clonotype was seen a handful of times. The chain carries TRBV6-1 and TRBJ1-2, with D perhaps TRBD1 (6 bases). Germline V gene data show CDR1 as MNHNS and CDR2 as SASEGT. V lost 6 bases and J 3 bases, leaving 23 bases between the germline ends. The CDR3 totals 17 residues. CDR3 sequence reads: CASRRTIGGGEDYGYTF. The DNA of the CDR3 is TGTGCCAGCAGACGAACCATCGGGGGCGGGGAAGACTATGGCTACACCTTC.

The chain carries TRBV19 and TRBJ2-1, with TRBD2 matching 11 bases. V was pared by 5 bases and J by 9 bases, with 12 bases of the junction left unmatched. The CDR3 consists of 16 residues. Germline CDR1 and CDR2: LNHDA and SQIVND (reference sequence). Here the CDR3 reads CASSPTSGRGGGEQFF. CDR3 sequence (DNA): TGTGCCAGTAGTCCTACTAGCGGGAGAGGTGGTGGTGAGCAGTTCTTC.

A few counts support this clonotype. The J gene is TRBJ1-1, the V gene TRBV12-3 or TRBV12-4; D unresolved. The CDR3 is made up of 12 amino acids. The V end was cut by 5 bases, the J end by 11 bases, with 15 bases between. Here the CDR3 DNA reads TGTGCCAGCAGTCTCCAGGTTTTTGGTGCTTTCTTT. Amino acid sequence: CASSLQVFGAFF.

The gene calls are TRBV24-1 and TRBJ2-1, with D possibly TRBD1 on 5 matching bases. This CDR3 region has 13 residues. Trimming left V 5 bases short and J 7 bases short, with 11 bases between. Looked up from germline, CDR1 is KGHDR and CDR2 is SFDVKD. CDR3 loop: CATSANGQNEQFF. CDR3 sequence (DNA): TGTGCCACCAGTGCTAACGGACAAAATGAGCAGTTCTTC.

V usage is TRBV11-2 and J usage is TRBJ2-3; 11 nucleotides match TRBD2. The length of the CDR3 is 15 residues. J lost 4 bases, V lost 5 bases, and 5 bases had no gene match. Germline V gene sequence: CDR1 SGHAT, CDR2 FQNNGV. CDR3 DNA sequence: TGTGCCAGCAGCCCATTTAGCGGGAGGGCAGATACGCAGTATTTT. Translated, it gives CASSPFSGRADTQYF. Using reference TRBV11-2 and TRBJ2-3 for the parts outside the CDR3, the full variable domain is EAGVAQSPRYKIIEKRQSVAFWCNPISGHATLYWYQQILGQGPKLLIQFQNNGVVDDSQLPKDRFSAERLKGVDSTLKIQPAKLEDSAVYLCASSPFSGRADTQYFGPGTRLTVL.

The chain employs TRBV12-3 or TRBV12-4 and TRBJ1-3; 7 nucleotides align to TRBD1. V gave up 5 bases and J gave up 0 bases; unmatched junction bases: 1. This CDR3 has 14 residues. The CDR3 reads CASSRQGSGNTIYF. The CDR3 nucleotides are TGTGCCAGCAGTAGACAGGGCTCTGGAAACACCATATATTTT.

This clonotype has just a few counts. The V call is TRBV7-9, the J call TRBJ1-4; D is ambiguous. V shed 2 bases and J shed 8 bases, with 9 bases lying between them. The CDR3 is 13 amino acids. In germline, CDR1 is SEHNR, CDR2 FQNEAQ (reference sequence). The CDR3 is CASSLTVGEKLFF. CDR3 nucleotides: TGTGCCAGCAGCTTAACGGTGGGGGAAAAACTGTTTTTT.

This sequence joins TRBV7-2 and TRBJ2-7; 8 nucleotides agree with TRBD2. CDR1 SGHTA and CDR2 FQGNSA come from the germline V gene. The CDR3 extends over 14 amino acids. The V and J ends lost 1 base and 7 bases, in that order; junction bases with no gene match: 6. The chain's CDR3 is CASSLEGTSKEQYF. The CDR3 region has the DNA TGTGCCAGCAGCTTAGAAGGGACTAGTAAGGAGCAGTACTTC.

V usage is TRBV20-1 and J usage is TRBJ2-2; perhaps TRBD2 as D (5 bases). The CDR3 totals 13 residues. In germline, CDR1 is DFQATT, CDR2 SNEGSKA (reference sequence). V was pared by 3 bases and J by 6 bases, with 11 bases between. CDR3 nucleotides: TGCAGTGCTAGGGATTCTAGCCCCGGGGAGCTGTTTTTT. It encodes CSARDSSPGELFF.

This clonotype was seen more than once but under ten times. This chain uses TRBV12-5 with TRBJ2-1; D possibly matches TRBD1 or TRBD2 (5 bases each). The V gene lost 6 bases and the J gene lost 6 bases, with 15 bases spanning the gap. This CDR3 has 14 residues. Germline assignment: CDR1 LGHNT and CDR2 FRNRAP. As DNA, the CDR3 is TGTGCTAGTGGCCGAGAGGGGCTGGTCAATGAGCAGTTCTTC. This gives the protein CASGREGLVNEQFF.

The J gene is TRBJ2-3, the V gene TRBV5-6; 12 positions agree with TRBD2. Germline V gene lookup returns CDR1 SGHDT and CDR2 YYEEEE. V was pared by 5 bases and J by 3 bases, with 4 bases of the junction left unmatched. The length of the CDR3 is 15 residues. The CDR3 sequence is CASSSGTSGTDTQYF. The CDR3 nucleotides are TGTGCCAGCAGTTCTGGGACTAGCGGGACAGATACGCAGTATTTT.

This clonotype was observed a few times. The chain uses TRBV20-1 and TRBJ2-7; D call uncertain. Germline values: CDR1 DFQATT, CDR2 SNEGSKA (reference sequence). This CDR3 is built from 12 residues. V was clipped by 1 base and J by 7 bases, with 11 bases between them. CDR3 sequence (DNA): TGCAGTGCTAGAGTAGTCAGTGGAGAGCAGTACTTC. Residues: CSARVVSGEQYF.

The J gene is TRBJ2-2, the V gene TRBV5-6; TRBD2 aligns across 16 bases. There are 18 residues in the CDR3. V lost 6 bases, J lost 2 bases, and 7 bases stayed unmatched. Germline values: CDR1 SGHDT, CDR2 YYEEEE. DNA for the CDR3: TGTGCCAGCACCACGGGGACTAGCGGGAGGGCTAACACCGGGGAGCTGTTTTTT. Translation: CASTTGTSGRANTGELFF.

This clonotype was detected a few times. The chain couples TRBV6-1 to TRBJ1-3, with D perhaps TRBD1 (5 bases). CDR1 is MNHNS, CDR2 SASEGT, per germline. This CDR3 spans 16 amino acids. Trimming left V 6 bases short and J 0 bases short, with 15 bases between. CDR3 bases: TGTGCCAGCAGGGGGACCGACCTCCACTCTGGAAACACCATATATTTT. Translating gives CASRGTDLHSGNTIYF.